This T cell receptor (beta chain) appears in the sequencing data of a study of cytomegalovirus exposure and HLA in healthy donors. The study, taken as a whole, reports: V- and J-gene trimming of TCR beta was linked (in a later analysis) to a missense DCLRE1C variant.

The CDR3 has 14 amino acids. V lost 7 bases to trimming and J lost 5 bases; unmatched junction nucleotides: 6. The germline CDR1 and CDR2 sequences are ENHRY and SYGVKD. Both 60 Vbeta primers and 13 Jbeta primers went into the PCR. Methods used by the authors: Later, some 79 million unique TCR beta chains were counted in an analysis, and approximately 10 million of them were shared. The repertoire was sequenced with immunoSEQ multiplex PCR; TCRdb's copy has only in-frame clones and lacks some. The V and J calls and clone size come from that table; D and trimming were worked out from the DNA. The sample lists about 130,000 clones, approximately 62% occurring once. A word on this clone: The target antigen is unknown.

The chain recombines TRBV10-3 with TRBJ1-5; 9 bases line up with TRBD1. The specimen was PBMCs. This receptor was identified in a human donor in good health. As DNA, the CDR3 is TGTGCCATCAAGGGGGACAGGGCGGATCAGCCCCAGCATTTT. Its protein is CAIKGDRADQPQHF.